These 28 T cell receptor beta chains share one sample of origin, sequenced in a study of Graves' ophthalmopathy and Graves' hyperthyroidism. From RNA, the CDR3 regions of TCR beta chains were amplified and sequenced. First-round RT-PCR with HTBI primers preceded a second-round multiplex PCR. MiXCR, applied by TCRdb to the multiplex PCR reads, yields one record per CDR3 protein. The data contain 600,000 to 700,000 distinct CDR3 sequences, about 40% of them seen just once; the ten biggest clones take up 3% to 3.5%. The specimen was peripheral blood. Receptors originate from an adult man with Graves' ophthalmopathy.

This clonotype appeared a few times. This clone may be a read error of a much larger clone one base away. The CDR3 coding sequence is TGTGCCAGCACCACGGACGGGGATAACGAAAAACTGTTTTTT. Amino acid sequence: CASTTDGDNEKLFF. The chain is built from TRBV2 and TRBJ1-4; D gene unclear. The germline CDR1 and CDR2 sequences are SNHLY and FYNNEI. The CDR3 length is 14 residues. The ends were cut back, 7 bases at V and 8 bases at J, with 17 bases in the middle.

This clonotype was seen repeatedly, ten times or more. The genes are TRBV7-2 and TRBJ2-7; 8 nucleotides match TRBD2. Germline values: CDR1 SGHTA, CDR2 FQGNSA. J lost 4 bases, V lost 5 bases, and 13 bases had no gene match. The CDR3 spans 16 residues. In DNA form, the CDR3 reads TGTGCCAGCAGCCGCCTAGCGAGCGGGAGTGTATACGAGCAGTACTTC. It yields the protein CASSRLASGSVYEQYF.

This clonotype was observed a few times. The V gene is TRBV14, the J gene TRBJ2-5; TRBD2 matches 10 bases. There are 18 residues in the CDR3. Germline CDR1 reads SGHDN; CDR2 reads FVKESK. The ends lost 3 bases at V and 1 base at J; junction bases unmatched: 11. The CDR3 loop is CASSQNWASGGLQETQYF. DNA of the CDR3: TGTGCCAGCAGCCAGAACTGGGCTAGCGGGGGACTCCAAGAGACCCAGTACTTC.

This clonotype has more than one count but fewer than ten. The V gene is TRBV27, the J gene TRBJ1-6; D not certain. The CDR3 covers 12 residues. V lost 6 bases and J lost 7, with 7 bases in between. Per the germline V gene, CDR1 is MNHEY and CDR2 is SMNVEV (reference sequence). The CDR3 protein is CASRTYNSPLHF. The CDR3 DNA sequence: TGTGCCAGCAGGACATACAATTCACCCCTCCACTTT.

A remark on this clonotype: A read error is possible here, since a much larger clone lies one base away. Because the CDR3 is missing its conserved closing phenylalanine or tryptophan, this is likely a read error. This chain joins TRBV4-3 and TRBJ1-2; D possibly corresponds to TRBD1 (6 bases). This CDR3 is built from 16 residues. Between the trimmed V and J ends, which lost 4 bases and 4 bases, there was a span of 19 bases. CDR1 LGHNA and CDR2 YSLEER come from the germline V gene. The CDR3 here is CASSRIQGRGGYGYTL. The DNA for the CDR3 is TGCGCCAGCAGCCGCATCCAGGGTCGAGGGGGCTATGGCTACACCCTC.

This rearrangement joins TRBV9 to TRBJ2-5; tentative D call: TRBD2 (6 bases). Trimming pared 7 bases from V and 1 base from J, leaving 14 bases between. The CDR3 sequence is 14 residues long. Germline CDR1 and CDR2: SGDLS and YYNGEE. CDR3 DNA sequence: TGTGCCAGCCTAGCGAAAAGCCCCCAAGAGACCCAGTACTTC. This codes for CASLAKSPQETQYF.

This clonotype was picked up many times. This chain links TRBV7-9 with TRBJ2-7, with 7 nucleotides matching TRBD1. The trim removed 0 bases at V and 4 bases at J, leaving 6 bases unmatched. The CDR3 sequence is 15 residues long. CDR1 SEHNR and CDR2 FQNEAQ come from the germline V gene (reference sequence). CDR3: CASSLATGLGYEQYF. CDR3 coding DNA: TGTGCCAGCAGCTTAGCGACAGGGCTTGGATACGAGCAGTACTTC.

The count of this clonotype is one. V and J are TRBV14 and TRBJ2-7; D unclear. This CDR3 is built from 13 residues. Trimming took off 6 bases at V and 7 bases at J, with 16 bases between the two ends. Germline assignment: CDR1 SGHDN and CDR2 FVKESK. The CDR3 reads CASRRGASNEQYF. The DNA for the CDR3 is TGTGCCAGCAGGCGCGGCGCCTCCAATGAGCAGTACTTC. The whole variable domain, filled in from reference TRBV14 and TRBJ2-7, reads EAGVTQFPSHSVIEKGQTVTLRCDPISGHDNLYWYRRVMGKEIKFLLHFVKESKQDESGMPNNRFLAERTGGTYSTLKVQPAELEDSGVYFCASRRGASNEQYFGPGTRLTVT.

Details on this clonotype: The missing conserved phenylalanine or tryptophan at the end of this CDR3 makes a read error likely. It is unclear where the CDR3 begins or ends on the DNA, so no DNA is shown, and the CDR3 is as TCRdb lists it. The CDR3 sequence: CASSIRQHT. The chain employs TRBV19 and TRBJ1-3. Per germline, CDR1 LNHDA and CDR2 SQIVND (reference sequence). The CDR3 contains 9 residues when both ends are counted.

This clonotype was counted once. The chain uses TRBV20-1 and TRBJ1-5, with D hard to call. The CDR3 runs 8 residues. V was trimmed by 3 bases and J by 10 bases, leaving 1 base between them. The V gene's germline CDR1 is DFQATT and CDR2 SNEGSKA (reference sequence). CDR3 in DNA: TGCAGTGCTAGCCCCCAGCATTTT. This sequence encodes CSASPQHF.

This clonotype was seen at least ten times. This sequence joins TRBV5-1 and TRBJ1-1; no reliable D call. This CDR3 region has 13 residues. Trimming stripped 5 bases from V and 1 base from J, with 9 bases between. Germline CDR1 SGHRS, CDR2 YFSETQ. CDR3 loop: CASRTGRNTEAFF. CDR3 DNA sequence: TGCGCCAGCAGGACCGGGAGGAACACTGAAGCTTTCTTT.

The CDR3: CASSLGTGRWGYNEQFF. CDR3 coding DNA: TGTGCCAGCAGCTTAGGGACAGGGCGGTGGGGTTACAATGAGCAGTTCTTC. The chain is built from TRBV11-2 and TRBJ2-1; 8 bases align to TRBD1. Germline V gene lookup returns CDR1 SGHAT and CDR2 FQNNGV. The CDR3 extends over 17 amino acids. V dropped 1 base and J dropped 4; count of bases not matched to a gene: 9.

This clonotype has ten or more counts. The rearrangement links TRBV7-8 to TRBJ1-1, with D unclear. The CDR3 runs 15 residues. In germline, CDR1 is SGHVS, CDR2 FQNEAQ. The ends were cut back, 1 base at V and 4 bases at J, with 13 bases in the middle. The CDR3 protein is CASSLGEARGTEAFF. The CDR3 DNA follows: TGTGCCAGCAGCTTAGGGGAAGCTCGGGGCACTGAAGCTTTCTTT.

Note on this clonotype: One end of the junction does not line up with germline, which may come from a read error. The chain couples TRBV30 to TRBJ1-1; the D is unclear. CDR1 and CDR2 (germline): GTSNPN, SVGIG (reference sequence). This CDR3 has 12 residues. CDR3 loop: CAWIEMNTGAFF. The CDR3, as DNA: TGTGCCTGGATAGAGATGAACACTGGAGCTTTCTTT.

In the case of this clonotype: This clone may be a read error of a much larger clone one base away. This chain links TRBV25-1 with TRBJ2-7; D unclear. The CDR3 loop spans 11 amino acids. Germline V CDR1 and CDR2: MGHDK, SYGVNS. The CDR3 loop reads CAGSERGQQYF. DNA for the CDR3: TGTGCCGGCAGTGAACGCGGTCAGCAGTACTTC.

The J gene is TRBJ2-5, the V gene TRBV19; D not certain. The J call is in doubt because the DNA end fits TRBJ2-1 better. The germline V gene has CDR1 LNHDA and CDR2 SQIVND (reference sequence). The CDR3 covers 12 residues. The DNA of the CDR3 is TGTGCCAGTAGTCTCTGGGGATATGAGCAGTTCTTC. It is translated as CASSLWGYEQFF.

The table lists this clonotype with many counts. The CDR3 loop is CSARGEGLGTEAFF. The CDR3 nucleotides read TGCAGTGCTAGGGGCGAGGGCCTCGGCACTGAAGCTTTCTTT. The V and J genes are TRBV20-1 and TRBJ1-1; D gene uncertain. V lost 3 bases, J lost 4 bases, and 15 bases lay in between. Germline V lookup: CDR1 DFQATT, CDR2 SNEGSKA (reference sequence). The length of the CDR3 is 14 residues.

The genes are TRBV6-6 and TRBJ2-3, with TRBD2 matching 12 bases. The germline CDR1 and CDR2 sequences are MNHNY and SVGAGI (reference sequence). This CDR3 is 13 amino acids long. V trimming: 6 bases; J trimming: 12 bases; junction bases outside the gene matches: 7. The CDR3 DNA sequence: TGTGCCAGCAGCTATACTAGCGGGAGGAACCAGTATTTT. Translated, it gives CASSYTSGRNQYF.

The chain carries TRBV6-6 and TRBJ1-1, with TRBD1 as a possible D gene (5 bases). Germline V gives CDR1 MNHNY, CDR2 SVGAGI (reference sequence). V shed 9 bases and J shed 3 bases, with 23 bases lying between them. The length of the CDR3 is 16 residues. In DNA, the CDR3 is TGTGCCAGTAAGGCTCCGATAGGGACGGTGGACACTGAAGCTTTCTTT. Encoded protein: CASKAPIGTVDTEAFF.

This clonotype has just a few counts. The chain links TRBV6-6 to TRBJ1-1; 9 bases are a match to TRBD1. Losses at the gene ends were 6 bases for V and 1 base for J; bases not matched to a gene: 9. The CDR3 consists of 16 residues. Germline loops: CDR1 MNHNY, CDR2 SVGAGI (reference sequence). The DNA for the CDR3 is TGTGCCAGCAGGCCTCCGGGACAGGGAGGGAACACTGAAGCTTTCTTT. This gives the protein CASRPPGQGGNTEAFF.

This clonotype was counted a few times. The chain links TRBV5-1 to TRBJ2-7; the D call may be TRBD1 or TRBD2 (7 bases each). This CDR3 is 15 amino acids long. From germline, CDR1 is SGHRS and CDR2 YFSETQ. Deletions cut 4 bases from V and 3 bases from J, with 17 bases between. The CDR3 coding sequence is TGCGCCAGCAGCCCAGGGGGGGCCACGGACTACGAGCAGTACTTC. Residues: CASSPGGATDYEQYF.

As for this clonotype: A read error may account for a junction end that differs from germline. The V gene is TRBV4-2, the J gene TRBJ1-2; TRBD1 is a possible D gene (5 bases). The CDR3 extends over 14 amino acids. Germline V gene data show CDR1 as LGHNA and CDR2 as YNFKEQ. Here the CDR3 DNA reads TGTGTCAGCAGCCAAGGTCGACAGTCCTATGGCTACACCTTC. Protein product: CVSSQGRQSYGYTF.

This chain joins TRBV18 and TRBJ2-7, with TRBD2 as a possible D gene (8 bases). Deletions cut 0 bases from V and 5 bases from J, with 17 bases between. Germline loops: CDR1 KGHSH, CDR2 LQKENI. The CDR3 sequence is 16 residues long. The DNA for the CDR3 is TGTGCCAGCTCACCACCGACAGGGACTAGGCAAGACGAGCAGTACTTC. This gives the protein CASSPPTGTRQDEQYF.

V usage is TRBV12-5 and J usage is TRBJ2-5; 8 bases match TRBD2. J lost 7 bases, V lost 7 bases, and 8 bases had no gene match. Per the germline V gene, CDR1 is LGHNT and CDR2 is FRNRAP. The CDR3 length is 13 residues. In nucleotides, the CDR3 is TGTGCTAGTGTTAAGGAGGCGGGAGGGACCCAGTACTTC. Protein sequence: CASVKEAGGTQYF.

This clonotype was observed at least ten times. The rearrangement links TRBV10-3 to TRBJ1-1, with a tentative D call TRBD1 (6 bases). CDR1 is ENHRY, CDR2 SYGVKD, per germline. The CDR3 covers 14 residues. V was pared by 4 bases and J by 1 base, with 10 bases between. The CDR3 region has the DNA TGTGCCATCAGTGGGACAGCATCGAACACTGAAGCTTTCTTT. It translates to CAISGTASNTEAFF.

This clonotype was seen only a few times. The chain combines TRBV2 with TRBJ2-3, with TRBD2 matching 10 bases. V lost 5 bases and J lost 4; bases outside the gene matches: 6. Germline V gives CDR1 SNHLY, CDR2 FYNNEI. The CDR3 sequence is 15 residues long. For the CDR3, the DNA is TGTGCCAGCAGTAGTAGCGGGGGGCTCGCAGATACGCAGTATTTT. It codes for CASSSSGGLADTQYF. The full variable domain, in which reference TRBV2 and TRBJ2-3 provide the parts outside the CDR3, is EPEVTQTPSHQVTQMGQEVILRCVPISNHLYFYWYRQILGQKVEFLVSFYNNEISEKSEIFDDQFSVERPDGSNFTLKIRSTKLEDSAMYFCASSSSGGLADTQYFGPGTRLTVL.

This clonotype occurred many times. The CDR3 DNA follows: TGTGCCATCAATCCGCAGGGGGCCACTAACTATGGCTACACCTTC. Translated: CAINPQGATNYGYTF. The genes are TRBV10-3 and TRBJ1-2, with 8 bases fitting TRBD1. Germline CDR1 reads ENHRY; CDR2 reads SYGVKD. After removal of 7 bases from V and 0 bases from J, the junction contained 7 bases not matched to a gene. The CDR3 is made up of 15 amino acids.

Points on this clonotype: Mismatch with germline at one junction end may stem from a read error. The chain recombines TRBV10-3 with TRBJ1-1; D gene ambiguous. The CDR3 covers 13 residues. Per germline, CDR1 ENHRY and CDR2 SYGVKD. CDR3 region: CASSYMRGTEAFF. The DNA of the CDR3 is TGTGCCAGCAGTTACATGCGGGGCACTGAAGCTTTCTTT.